Following are 20 T cell receptor beta chains from one sample sequenced in a study of blood T cell repertoires in COVID-19. The table came from immunoSEQ multiplex PCR; TCRdb's copy has only in-frame clones and leaves some out. The top ten clones hold approximately 11% of a sample with approximately 270,000 clones, roughly 88% of them seen once. What was sequenced was peripheral blood. The receptors originated from a woman aged 70-85 years with acute or convalescent COVID-19.

The chain is built from TRBV19 and TRBJ1-5, with D possibly matching TRBD1 (5 bases). The CDR3 spans 17 residues. Deletions cut 6 bases from V and 3 bases from J, with 21 bases between. The germline V gene encodes CDR1 LNHDA and CDR2 SQIVND (reference sequence). The CDR3 region is CASRITHRPQTNQPQHF. The CDR3 DNA reads TGTGCCAGTAGGATTACACACAGGCCCCAAACCAATCAGCCCCAGCATTTT.

The chain has TRBV24-1 and TRBJ2-2; 8 bases line up with TRBD2. Losses at the gene ends were 9 bases for V and 4 bases for J; bases not matched to a gene: 6. The CDR3 runs 14 residues. In germline, CDR1 is KGHDR, CDR2 SFDVKD. Here the CDR3 reads CATGRTSSTGELFF. CDR3 nucleotides: TGTGCCACCGGGAGGACTAGCAGCACCGGGGAGCTGTTTTTT.

This clone was counted between two and nine times. The chain uses TRBV6-2 or TRBV6-3 and TRBJ1-2; 7 bases are shared with TRBD1. This CDR3 is 14 amino acids long. V lost 2 bases, J lost 7 bases, and 7 bases stayed unmatched. Germline-derived CDR1 and CDR2 are MNHEY and SVGEGT. CDR3 protein: CASSYVTGERGYTF. The CDR3 DNA reads TGTGCCAGCAGTTACGTAACAGGGGAACGTGGCTACACCTTC.

V gene TRBV6-5 combines with J gene TRBJ1-1; no firm D call. The CDR3 has 14 residues. Germline-derived CDR1 and CDR2 are MNHEY and SVGAGI. The V end lost 2 bases, the J end lost 1 base, and 8 bases lay between the germline ends. The CDR3 region is CASSYAGWNTEAFF. In nucleotides, the CDR3 is TGTGCCAGCAGTTACGCAGGCTGGAACACTGAAGCTTTCTTT.

This chain joins TRBV6-5 and TRBJ1-2; 7 bases are shared with TRBD1. Germline V gene data show CDR1 as MNHEY and CDR2 as SVGAGI. CDR3 length: 13 amino acids. Trimming at V came to 5 bases and at J to 2 bases, leaving 2 bases not matched to a gene. The chain's CDR3 is CASSRGQNYGYTF. CDR3 DNA sequence: TGTGCCAGCAGTAGGGGACAGAACTATGGCTACACCTTC.

This chain connects TRBV7-2 to TRBJ1-5; the match to TRBD1 covers 7 bases. This CDR3 comprises 15 residues. After removal of 5 bases from V and 6 bases from J, the junction contained 10 bases not matched to a gene. The germline gives CDR1 SGHTA, CDR2 FQGNSA. In DNA form, the CDR3 reads TGTGCCAGCAGCCCGTACAGGGGAGAGAGTCAGCCCCAGCATTTT. This translates into CASSPYRGESQPQHF.

The genes are TRBV5-1 and TRBJ2-2; 8 bases align to TRBD1. After removal of 0 bases from V and 4 bases from J, the junction contained 8 bases not matched to a gene. The CDR3 length is 17 residues. Germline V gene data show CDR1 as SGHRS and CDR2 as YFSETQ. The CDR3 here is CASSLEGRGRRTGELFF. The CDR3 region has the DNA TGCGCCAGCAGCTTGGAGGGCAGGGGGCGACGCACCGGGGAGCTGTTTTTT.

This chain uses TRBV2 with TRBJ1-1; no firm D call. CDR3 length: 12 amino acids. V lost 4 bases, J lost 6 bases, and 9 bases lay in between. Germline V gives CDR1 SNHLY, CDR2 FYNNEI. The CDR3 DNA reads TGTGCCAGCAGTGTGGGAGGCTCTGAAGCTTTCTTT. Amino acids: CASSVGGSEAFF.

This sequence joins TRBV28 and TRBJ1-4; 7 bases are a match to TRBD1. Germline V gene lookup returns CDR1 MDHEN and CDR2 SYDVKM. CDR3 length equals 15 residues. V lost 4 bases, J lost 8 bases, and 10 bases stayed unmatched. The CDR3 bases are TGTGCCAGCAGTTCCGGGAACAGGGGTGCCGAAAAACTGTTTTTT. It encodes CASSSGNRGAEKLFF.

The chain links TRBV21-1 to TRBJ1-1. TRBV21-1 is an annotated pseudogene. The CDR3 is 13 amino acids. This CDR3 reads CAINWRGNTEAFF. CDR3 in DNA: TGTGCCATAAATTGGCGGGGGAACACTGAAGCTTTCTTT.

This CDR3 is CASRTPQGADTQYF. The CDR3 coding sequence is TGTGCCAGCAGGACCCCACAGGGGGCAGATACGCAGTATTTT. The J gene is TRBJ2-3, the V gene TRBV2, with TRBD1 matching over 8 bases. This CDR3 contains 14 residues. J lost 4 bases, V lost 6 bases, and 6 bases had no gene match. Germline values: CDR1 SNHLY, CDR2 FYNNEI. The variable domain in full, with the rest retrieved from reference TRBV2 and TRBJ2-3, is EPEVTQTPSHQVTQMGQEVILRCVPISNHLYFYWYRQILGQKVEFLVSFYNNEISEKSEIFDDQFSVERPDGSNFTLKIRSTKLEDSAMYFCASRTPQGADTQYFGPGTRLTVL.

V and J are TRBV24-1 and TRBJ1-1, with no clear D. CDR3 length equals 14 residues. The V end was cut by 9 bases, the J end by 1 base, with 14 bases between. The V gene's germline CDR1 is KGHDR and CDR2 SFDVKD. The CDR3 region has the DNA TGTGCCACCGACAACCGGGGTTGGAACACTGAAGCTTTCTTT. Translation: CATDNRGWNTEAFF.

The J gene is TRBJ1-2, the V gene TRBV6-6; TRBD1 matches at 9 bases. The CDR3 contains 15 residues. Germline trimming cut 6 bases from V and 6 bases from J; bases unmatched to any gene: 11. Germline assignment: CDR1 MNHNY and CDR2 SVGAGI (reference sequence). The DNA of the CDR3 is TGTGCCAGCAGCCCCCAGGGACAGGGACTGAATGGCTACACCTTC. Encoded protein: CASSPQGQGLNGYTF.

The gene calls are TRBV7-2 and TRBJ1-1; a weak D match, TRBD1 (6 bases). The ends were cut back, 5 bases at V and 8 bases at J, with 18 bases in the middle. Germline-derived CDR1 and CDR2 are SGHTA and FQGNSA. CDR3 length: 14 amino acids. CDR3 in DNA: TGTGCCAGCAGCCCCCGCAGGGGTAAATTGGAAGCTTTCTTT. It encodes CASSPRRGKLEAFF.

The table lists this clone with a count of one. The gene calls are TRBV6-2 or TRBV6-3 and TRBJ1-2; D call uncertain. The CDR3 is 18 residues long. The germline CDR1 and CDR2 sequences are MNHEY and SVGEGT. The V end lost 5 bases, the J end lost 4 bases, and 26 bases lay between the germline ends. The CDR3 DNA follows: TGTGCCAGCAGTACCCATCCAGGAATCACCTCTCAGCCCTATGGCTACACCTTC. Its translation is CASSTHPGITSQPYGYTF.

This clone showed up just a few times. In nucleotides, the CDR3 is TGTGCCAGCAGCTTAGATAGAGACACCGGGGAGCTGTTTTTT. It specifies CASSLDRDTGELFF. V and J are TRBV11-1 and TRBJ2-2; no clear D. The CDR3 totals 14 residues. Trimming took 1 base from V and 3 from J, leaving 6 bases between them. Germline V gene data show CDR1 as SGHAT and CDR2 as FQDESV (reference sequence).

The V call is TRBV6-5, the J call TRBJ1-1, with D possibly matching TRBD1 (5 bases). The CDR3 consists of 14 residues. Germline CDR1 is MNHEY and CDR2 is SVGAGI. With 6 bases removed from V and 1 base from J, the gap between germline ends came to 12 bases. The CDR3, as DNA: TGTGCCAGCAGATCCGGGGGGAGGAACACTGAAGCTTTCTTT. Protein product: CASRSGGRNTEAFF.

The sample holds one count of this clone. DNA for the CDR3: TGTGCCAGCAGCGTCGTAGGGGACAGGTATTCTAACTATGGCTACACCTTC. Its translation: CASSVVGDRYSNYGYTF. V and J are TRBV7-9 and TRBJ1-2; 8 bases are a match to TRBD1. V was pared by 5 bases and J by 0 bases, with 11 bases of the junction left unmatched. CDR3 length equals 17 residues. Germline V lookup: CDR1 SEHNR, CDR2 FQNEAQ (reference sequence).

The chain uses TRBV7-6 and TRBJ2-2; TRBD1 is a possible D gene (6 bases). V gave up 5 bases and J gave up 1 base, with 17 bases separating them. CDR3 size: 17 residues. Per germline, CDR1 SGHVS and CDR2 FNYEAQ. As DNA, the CDR3 is TGTGCCAGCAGCGATTACACAGGGAAACAGAACACCGGGGAGCTGTTTTTT. This codes for CASSDYTGKQNTGELFF.

This clone was counted a few times. This chain joins TRBV2 and TRBJ2-5, with 9 nucleotides matching TRBD2. The V and J ends lost 6 bases and 1 base, in that order; junction bases with no gene match: 9. Germline V gene sequence: CDR1 SNHLY, CDR2 FYNNEI. The CDR3 loop spans 16 amino acids. CDR3 sequence (DNA): TGTGCCAGCAGAGGGTTGCTAGCGGGGACCCAAGAGACCCAGTACTTC. Protein product: CASRGLLAGTQETQYF.